One and the same sample provided the 20 T cell receptor beta chains below, sequenced in a study of blood T cell repertoires in COVID-19. TCRdb's copy holds only in-frame clones and misses some; the assay was immunoSEQ multiplex PCR. The sample lists approximately 270,000 clones; roughly four fifths were seen once. Sequenced sample: peripheral blood. These receptors all come from a man older than 75 with acute or convalescent COVID-19.

This clone appeared once. The chain carries TRBV21-1 and TRBJ1-2; no check of the table's D call, TRBD1, against the DNA was made. TRBV21-1 is shown as a pseudogene. CDR3 length: 15 amino acids. In DNA form, the CDR3 reads TGTGCCAGCAGCTTCCGGGACAGGGCGTCCTATGGCTACACCTTC. Its protein is CASSFRDRASYGYTF.

V gene TRBV4-1 combines with J gene TRBJ2-2; D may be TRBD1 (5 bases). CDR3 length equals 18 residues. CDR1 is MGHRA, CDR2 YSYEKL, per germline. Trimming took 4 bases from V and 3 from J, leaving 21 bases between them. CDR3 DNA sequence: TGCGCCAGCAGCCGTGGAAGGACCAGGGCTTCGGACACCGGGGAGCTGTTTTTT. It is translated as CASSRGRTRASDTGELFF.

The chain employs TRBV15 and TRBJ1-1; possible D gene TRBD1, 5 bases. CDR3 length: 14 amino acids. Germline V gene lookup returns CDR1 LNHNV and CDR2 YYDKDF (reference sequence). V lost 3 bases, J lost 1 base, and 9 bases lay in between. DNA of the CDR3: TGTGCCACCAGCAGGGGGGGAGGGAACACTGAAGCTTTCTTT. Residues: CATSRGGGNTEAFF. Looking up the rest from reference TRBV15 and TRBJ1-1 gives the full variable domain: DAMVIQNPRYQVTQFGKPVTLSCSQTLNHNVMYWYQQKSSQAPKLLFHYYDKDFNNEADTPDNFQSRRPNTSFCFLDIRSPGLGDTAMYLCATSRGGGNTEAFFGQGTRLTVV.

The rearrangement links TRBV4-2 to TRBJ1-2; D might be TRBD1 (5 bases). V was clipped by 0 bases and J by 8 bases, with 10 bases between them. This CDR3 contains 13 residues. Per the germline V gene, CDR1 is LGHNA and CDR2 is YNFKEQ. The CDR3 loop reads CASSQDRARGYTF. CDR3 nucleotides: TGTGCCAGCAGCCAAGACAGGGCCCGGGGCTACACCTTC.

The chain combines TRBV27 with TRBJ2-1, with D perhaps TRBD1 (5 bases). V was pared by 0 bases and J by 0 bases, with 9 bases between. This CDR3 comprises 16 residues. The germline V gene encodes CDR1 MNHEY and CDR2 SMNVEV (reference sequence). Written as DNA, the CDR3 is TGTGCCAGCAGTTTATCGGGCACAGGCTCCTACAATGAGCAGTTCTTC. This translates into CASSLSGTGSYNEQFF.

The chain combines TRBV5-1 with TRBJ2-1; 8 nucleotides align to TRBD2. V lost 3 bases, J lost 2 bases, and 4 bases stayed unmatched. The CDR3 loop spans 15 amino acids. From germline, CDR1 is SGHRS and CDR2 YFSETQ. Here the CDR3 reads CASSSAGVPYNEQFF. For the CDR3, the DNA is TGCGCCAGCAGCTCAGCGGGAGTCCCCTACAATGAGCAGTTCTTC.

V and J are TRBV5-4 and TRBJ2-7; 7 bases align to TRBD2. This CDR3 comprises 16 residues. Germline V gene lookup returns CDR1 SGHNT and CDR2 YYREEE (reference sequence). Trimming cost V 4 bases and J 1 base; bases outside gene matches: 11. Written as DNA, the CDR3 is TGTGCCAGCAGCGCACCATTGGGGGGAGGGTCCTACGAGCAGTACTTC. This translates into CASSAPLGGGSYEQYF.

There are a few counts of this clone. This chain links TRBV28 with TRBJ2-7; 9 bases match TRBD1. V lost 5 bases, J lost 5 bases, and 7 bases stayed unmatched. The CDR3 spans 14 residues. Germline V CDR1 and CDR2: MDHEN, SYDVKM. CDR3 in DNA: TGTGCCAGCAGTCCCGGGACAGGGCTGCACGAGCAGTACTTC. This codes for CASSPGTGLHEQYF. Variable domain in full (rest from reference TRBV28 and TRBJ2-7): DVKVTQSSRYLVKRTGEKVFLECVQDMDHENMFWYRQDPGLGLRLIYFSYDVKMKEKGDIPEGYSVSREKKERFSLILESASTNQTSMYLCASSPGTGLHEQYFGPGTRLTVT.

The rearrangement uses TRBV3-1 (or the pseudogene TRBV3-2) and TRBJ2-3, with TRBD2 matching 8 bases. J gave up 2 bases and V 5 bases, and 6 bases lay outside the gene matches. The CDR3 runs 15 residues. CDR1 is LGHDT and CDR2 is YNNKEL in the germline V gene (reference sequence). CDR3 sequence reads: CASSRLTSATDTQYF. For the CDR3, the DNA is TGTGCCAGCAGCAGACTGACTAGCGCCACAGATACGCAGTATTTT.

The gene calls are TRBV12-5 and TRBJ1-6, with D unresolved. Germline V gives CDR1 LGHNT, CDR2 FRNRAP. CDR3 length: 14 amino acids. The V and J ends lost 3 bases and 9 bases respectively, with 12 bases between them. CDR3 DNA: TGTGCTAGTGGTTTCCCAGGAAGCGGTTCACCCCTCCACTTT. Protein sequence: CASGFPGSGSPLHF.

This clone was picked up one time. The chain is built from TRBV11-2 and TRBJ1-4, with no clear D. V shed 2 bases and J shed 7 bases, with 8 bases lying between them. This CDR3 comprises 13 residues. Germline assignment: CDR1 SGHAT and CDR2 FQNNGV. For the CDR3, the DNA is TGTGCCAGCAGCTTACTCCGACTTGAAAAACTGTTTTTT. Its translation is CASSLLRLEKLFF. Combining the CDR3 with reference TRBV11-2 and TRBJ1-4 gives the whole variable domain EAGVAQSPRYKIIEKRQSVAFWCNPISGHATLYWYQQILGQGPKLLIQFQNNGVVDDSQLPKDRFSAERLKGVDSTLKIQPAKLEDSAVYLCASSLLRLEKLFFGSGTQLSVL.

The V call is TRBV6-5, the J call TRBJ1-4; D possibly corresponds to TRBD1 (6 bases). Trimming removed 4 bases at V and 8 bases at J, with 17 bases between. CDR3 length: 15 residues. Germline V gives CDR1 MNHEY, CDR2 SVGAGI. The CDR3 DNA follows: TGTGCCAGCAGTTTTACGAGGACAGCCGCGGAAAAACTGTTTTTT. As protein: CASSFTRTAAEKLFF.

The chain carries TRBV7-9 and TRBJ1-4, with a weak D call TRBD1 (6 bases). Germline V gene lookup returns CDR1 SEHNR and CDR2 FQNEAQ (reference sequence). The CDR3 has 13 residues. Trimming took off 2 bases at V and 7 bases at J, with 8 bases between the two ends. This chain's CDR3 is CASSLTGPEKLFF. The CDR3, as DNA: TGTGCCAGCAGCTTAACAGGGCCTGAAAAACTGTTTTTT.

The CDR3 DNA reads TGTGCCAGCAGCTTAGCAATTATATCCAGGGTACCCTACGAGCAGTACTTC. This sequence encodes CASSLAIISRVPYEQYF. The V and J genes are TRBV7-6 and TRBJ2-7, with TRBD1 as a possible D gene (5 bases). CDR1 is SGHVS, CDR2 FNYEAQ, per germline. V was pared by 0 bases and J by 2 bases, with 17 bases between. The CDR3 totals 17 residues.

CDR3 DNA sequence: TGTGCCAGCAGCCAAGATGCGACTTCTAATCGGGAAGCTTTCTTT. Amino acids: CASSQDATSNREAFF. The V gene is TRBV3-1 (or the pseudogene TRBV3-2), the J gene TRBJ1-1, with D unresolved. CDR3 length: 15 residues. V was pared by 0 bases and J by 8 bases, with 16 bases between. From germline, CDR1 is LGHDT and CDR2 YNNKEL (reference sequence).

V is TRBV5-1 and J is TRBJ2-3, with 7 bases identical to TRBD2. Trimming cost V 2 bases and J 2 bases; bases outside gene matches: 8. CDR3 length: 16 amino acids. Germline V CDR1 and CDR2: SGHRS, YFSETQ. The CDR3 coding sequence is TGCGCCAGCAGCTTCGGGCTAGCGGATCTCACAGATACGCAGTATTTT. Encoded protein: CASSFGLADLTDTQYF. Looking up the rest from reference TRBV5-1 and TRBJ2-3 gives the full variable domain: KAGVTQTPRYLIKTRGQQVTLSCSPISGHRSVSWYQQTPGQGLQFLFEYFSETQRNKGNFPGRFSGRQFSNSRSEMNVSTLELGDSALYLCASSFGLADLTDTQYFGPGTRLTVL.

The chain combines TRBV12-5 with TRBJ1-6, with TRBD1 matching over 8 bases. The CDR3 has 16 amino acids. The V gene end was trimmed by 2 bases and the J gene end by 7 bases; junction bases not matched to a gene: 7. CDR1 LGHNT and CDR2 FRNRAP come from the germline V gene. Here the CDR3 reads CASGLPGQGRNSPLHF. CDR3 sequence (DNA): TGTGCTAGTGGTTTGCCAGGACAGGGAAGAAATTCACCCCTCCACTTT. Combining the CDR3 with reference TRBV12-5 and TRBJ1-6 gives the whole variable domain DARVTQTPRHKVTEMGQEVTMRCQPILGHNTVFWYRQTMMQGLELLAYFRNRAPLDDSGMPKDRFSAEMPDATLATLKIQPSEPRDSAVYFCASGLPGQGRNSPLHFGNGTRLTVT.

With regard to this clone: Sequence at one end of the junction differs from germline and may be a read error. The rearrangement uses TRBV2 and TRBJ1-4, with TRBD1 matching 12 bases. The CDR3 runs to 12 residues. Germline V gives CDR1 SNHLY, CDR2 FYNNEI. CDR3 protein: CASSPGQGARVF. The CDR3 coding sequence is TGTGCCAGCAGCCCGGGACAGGGGGCTAGGGTTTTT.

J is TRBJ2-3 and V is TRBV15; D perhaps matches TRBD1 (5 bases). The CDR3 sequence is 15 residues long. The V end lost 2 bases, the J end lost 6 bases, and 15 bases lay between the germline ends. Germline CDR1 and CDR2: LNHNV and YYDKDF (reference sequence). CDR3 amino acids: CATSRLLKDTDTQYF. CDR3 nucleotide sequence: TGTGCCACCAGCAGACTTCTTAAGGACACCGATACGCAGTATTTT.

The J gene is TRBJ2-1, the V gene TRBV5-1; 7 nucleotides match TRBD1. J gave up 3 bases and V 5 bases, and 5 bases lay outside the gene matches. Germline assignment: CDR1 SGHRS and CDR2 YFSETQ. The length of the CDR3 is 14 residues. The CDR3 is CASRFGDSYNEQFF. CDR3 sequence (DNA): TGCGCCAGCAGGTTTGGGGACAGCTACAATGAGCAGTTCTTC.